This T cell receptor (beta chain) was recovered during a study of blood T cells in healthy people across ages. The CDR3 runs 15 residues. CDR1 DFQATT and CDR2 SNEGSKA come from the germline V gene (reference sequence). J gave up 3 bases and V 8 bases, and 9 bases lay outside the gene matches. This clonotype showed up many times. Next came a second PCR, run for roughly 6 to 11 cycles, which used a sample-barcoded 5' primer along with a J-beta primer mix. TCRdb reanalysed the 5' RACE reads using MiXCR and keeps one entry per CDR3 protein. The table has about 1.7 million distinct CDR3 sequences, approximately 30% seen once.

The sequence derives from a woman between 25 and 40 years old in good health. The rearrangement links TRBV20-1 to TRBJ2-3; TRBD2 agrees at 12 bases. The sample consisted of blood. CDR3 loop: CSPLPTSGRTDTQYF. The CDR3 bases are TGCAGTCCCCTACCGACTAGCGGGAGAACAGATACGCAGTATTTT.